This TCR beta chain is from a study of T cell responses to AZD1222 COVID-19 vaccine. General observations from the study: The CD4 TCRs associated with vaccination extended across spike and predominated at 160-218 and 743-854. Only a handful of people who got AZD1222 tested seropositive at baseline. An increase in Spike-specific TCR breadth and depth was observed after two AZD1222 doses.

With regard to this clone: Its antigen remains unknown.

Assay used: immunoSEQ multiplex PCR; TCRdb lists only in-frame clones, some missing. The sample lists 110,000 or so clones; approximately 85% were seen once. V gave up 2 bases and J gave up 0 bases, with 8 bases separating them. CDR3 size: 16 residues. Per germline, CDR1 SGHVS and CDR2 FQNEAQ. The sequencing used peripheral blood, collected on day 0 of AZD1222 vaccination. This chain uses TRBV7-8 with TRBJ2-6; unclear D gene. This receptor was obtained from an adult in good health. The CDR3 DNA sequence: TGTGCCAGCAGCTTAAAGCGAGACTCTGGGGCCAACGTCCTGACTTTC. It is translated as CASSLKRDSGANVLTF.